Following are 6 T cell receptor beta chains from one sample sequenced in a study of CD8+ T cells in alopecia areata. RNA extraction was followed by reverse transcription into cDNA, which acted as the sequencing template. TCRdb's copy holds only in-frame clones and misses some; the assay was immunoSEQ multiplex PCR. The repertoire consists of about 120,000 clones, none detected only once. Sequencing used lesional skin. The receptors come from a C3H/HeJ mouse with alopecia areata. The strain is characterized by the MHC haplotype H2-k.

This clone was counted only a few times. The germline and genes are mouse ones. The CDR3 sequence: CASSEIGTGPNERLFF. CDR3 DNA, as far as it was read: TGTGCCAGCAGTGAAATCGGGACAGGGCCCAACGAA. The chain recombines TRBV13-3 with TRBJ1-4, with TRBD1 matching over 9 bases. The read ends 4 residues before the CDR3 terminus; that terminus is restored from the germline J gene. J was trimmed by 3 bases and V by 2 bases; bases with no gene match: 5. Germline CDR1 NNHDY, CDR2 SYVADS. This CDR3 region has 16 residues.

To note about this clone: Gene names are mouse gene names. Within the sample, other DNA sequences also encode this same CDR3. CDR3 DNA (partial): TGTGCCAGCAGCTCCGGGACTGGCGAC. This encodes CASSSGTGD. The CDR3 reads in full as CASSSGTGDTQYF. V is TRBV19 and J is TRBJ2-5; the match to TRBD2 covers 8 bases. Read coverage stops 4 residues before the CDR3 terminus; the germline J gene supplies the remainder. Germline V CDR1 and CDR2: FNHDT, SITEND (reference sequence). The CDR3 length is 13 residues. Full variable domain (missing parts from reference TRBV19 and TRBJ2-5): GGIITQTPKFLIGQEGQKLTLKCQQNFNHDTMYWYRQDSGKGLRLIYYSITENDLQKGDLSEGYDASREKKSSFSLTVTSAQKNEMAVFLCASSSGTGDTQYFGPGTRLLVL.

This clone was seen only a few times. The germline and genes are mouse ones. The read finishes 4 residues shy of the CDR3 end, and the germline J gene is used to complete it. The chain uses TRBV13-3 and TRBJ1-1; 11 bases are a match to TRBD1. The CDR3 is 16 amino acids. Per the germline V gene, CDR1 is NNHDY and CDR2 is SYVADS. The CDR3 here is CASSDKRTGGASEVFF. The sequenced CDR3 bases are TGTGCCAGCAGTGATAAAAGGACAGGGGGCGCATCA.

Of note for this clone: These gene names are mouse names. Coverage ceases 4 residues before the CDR3 finishes, and the germline J gene fills in the end. This chain joins TRBV1 and TRBJ1-2; TRBD1 agrees at 7 bases. V dropped 0 bases and J dropped 0; count of bases not matched to a gene: 4. The length of the CDR3 is 16 residues. Per germline, CDR1 NSQYPW and CDR2 LRSPGD (reference sequence). The covered CDR3 bases are TGCACCTGCAGTGCAGATGTCCAGGGGGCAAACTCC. Its protein product is CTCSADVQGANS. The whole CDR3 reads CTCSADVQGANSDYTF.

This clone has only a few counts. Any gene name here is a mouse gene name. The observed sequence ends 4 residues before the CDR3 terminus, with the missing tail filled in from the germline J gene. The chain has TRBV13-3 and TRBJ1-1; 12 positions agree with TRBD1. The germline V gene encodes CDR1 NNHDY and CDR2 SYVADS. This CDR3 spans 14 amino acids. The CDR3 spells CASRMGQGAGEVFF. The CDR3 DNA, read in part, is TGTGCCAGCAGGATGGGACAGGGGGCTGGA.

On this clone: Gene names are mouse gene names. The read gets to within 4 residues of the CDR3 end, and the germline J gene fills in the rest. J is TRBJ1-4 and V is TRBV13-3; 8 bases are a match to TRBD1. The CDR3 spans 13 residues. Looked up from germline, CDR1 is NNHDY and CDR2 is SYVADS. Trimming cost V 9 bases and J 2 bases; bases outside gene matches: 3. This chain's CDR3 is CATSGGSNERLFF. Partial CDR3 DNA: TGTGCCACCTCAGGGGGCTCCAACGAA.